The 27 T cell receptor beta chains given below trace back to one sample, sequenced in a study of blood T cell repertoires in COVID-19. Sequencing was performed with immunoSEQ multiplex PCR; in TCRdb, only in-frame clones are kept and a portion is missing. The profile covers about 110,000 clones, with nearly 90% appearing a single time and more than 7% taken by the ten largest. Sample: peripheral blood. Every receptor here comes from a woman aged 70-85 years who had recovered from COVID-19.

V and J are TRBV7-2 and TRBJ2-1; 8 bases fit TRBD2. CDR1 is SGHTA and CDR2 is FQGNSA in the germline V gene. The CDR3 has 16 amino acids. The V segment lost 5 bases and the J segment 4 bases; nucleotides outside the gene matches: 10. The CDR3 coding sequence is TGTGCCAGCAGCCCCCAGGGGCGGGGGGTATACAATGAGCAGTTCTTC. It codes for CASSPQGRGVYNEQFF.

The chain's CDR3 is CASSFQNGILTHEQYF. Here the CDR3 DNA reads TGTGCCAGCAGCTTCCAGAACGGGATCCTGACCCACGAGCAGTACTTC. The J gene is TRBJ2-7, the V gene TRBV5-6; weak D call: TRBD2 (5 bases). The CDR3 has 16 amino acids. Trimming removed 2 bases from V and 5 bases from J, with 20 bases in between. Germline V gives CDR1 SGHDT, CDR2 YYEEEE.

This chain links TRBV5-1 with TRBJ2-1, with 7 bases identical to TRBD1. CDR1 and CDR2 (germline): SGHRS, YFSETQ. The CDR3 runs to 16 residues. V trimming: 4 bases; J trimming: 3 bases; junction bases outside the gene matches: 10. The CDR3 loop reads CASSETGFIYYNEQFF. CDR3 DNA: TGCGCCAGCAGCGAGACAGGGTTCATCTACTACAATGAGCAGTTCTTC. The whole variable domain, remainder taken from reference TRBV5-1 and TRBJ2-1, is KAGVTQTPRYLIKTRGQQVTLSCSPISGHRSVSWYQQTPGQGLQFLFEYFSETQRNKGNFPGRFSGRQFSNSRSEMNVSTLELGDSALYLCASSETGFIYYNEQFFGPGTRLTVL.

J is TRBJ2-1 and V is TRBV28; 7 bases are shared with TRBD2. CDR1 and CDR2 (germline): MDHEN, SYDVKM. Germline trimming cut 5 bases from V and 3 bases from J; bases unmatched to any gene: 4. The CDR3 runs 14 residues. CDR3 in amino acids: CASSTPGGYNEQFF. CDR3 nucleotide sequence: TGTGCCAGCAGTACCCCGGGAGGCTACAATGAGCAGTTCTTC.

The chain is built from TRBV10-3 and TRBJ2-5; TRBD1 aligns across 8 bases. The CDR3 contains 14 residues. Losses at the gene ends were 5 bases for V and 3 bases for J; bases not matched to a gene: 5. Germline V gene data show CDR1 as ENHRY and CDR2 as SYGVKD. Here the CDR3 DNA reads TGTGCCATCAGTCCCAGGGGGCGGGAAGAGACCCAGTACTTC. Translating gives CAISPRGREETQYF.

This clone was observed a handful of times. This sequence joins TRBV18 and TRBJ2-1, with 10 positions matching TRBD2. CDR3 length: 15 amino acids. The germline CDR1 and CDR2 sequences are KGHSH and LQKENI. V was pared by 3 bases and J by 8 bases, with 7 bases of the junction left unmatched. The CDR3 here is CASSPILAGVDEQFF. The CDR3 DNA sequence: TGTGCCAGCTCACCTATCCTAGCGGGGGTGGATGAGCAGTTCTTC.

The rearrangement links TRBV19 to TRBJ1-2; 7 bases line up with TRBD1. CDR3 size: 13 residues. Unmatched junction bases numbered 3, after V lost 8 bases and J lost 0 bases. The germline CDR1 and CDR2 sequences are LNHDA and SQIVND (reference sequence). The CDR3 protein is CASWDRANYGYTF. The DNA for the CDR3 is TGTGCCAGTTGGGACAGAGCTAACTATGGCTACACCTTC.

The chain's CDR3 is CASSYHRGGYTF. The CDR3 bases are TGTGCCAGCAGTTACCACAGGGGTGGCTACACCTTC. The rearrangement links TRBV2 to TRBJ1-2; 7 bases align to TRBD1. Germline trimming cut 5 bases from V and 7 bases from J; bases unmatched to any gene: 4. The CDR3 is 12 residues long. Germline CDR1 is SNHLY and CDR2 is FYNNEI.

The chain combines TRBV10-3 with TRBJ2-7, with D tentatively TRBD2 (6 bases). CDR3 length: 10 amino acids. The V and J ends lost 10 bases and 3 bases respectively, with 7 bases between them. From germline, CDR1 is ENHRY and CDR2 SYGVKD. Here the CDR3 reads CATGSYEQYF. The CDR3 DNA is TGTGCCACCGGGAGCTACGAGCAGTACTTC.

V gene TRBV28 combines with J gene TRBJ1-5, with unresolved D. CDR1 MDHEN and CDR2 SYDVKM come from the germline V gene. This CDR3 has 12 amino acids. V was clipped by 3 bases and J by 5 bases, with 5 bases between them. The CDR3 loop reads CASSFPYQPQHF. The CDR3 DNA is TGTGCCAGCAGTTTCCCCTATCAGCCCCAGCATTTT.

The chain couples TRBV10-3 to TRBJ1-2; perhaps TRBD1 as D (6 bases). This CDR3 is 13 amino acids long. The V and J ends lost 4 bases and 4 bases respectively, with 10 bases between them. Looked up from germline, CDR1 is ENHRY and CDR2 is SYGVKD. The CDR3 reads CAISVDSLYGYTF. The CDR3 DNA reads TGTGCCATCAGTGTGGACAGTCTCTATGGCTACACCTTC.

The V call is TRBV3-1 (or the pseudogene TRBV3-2), the J call TRBJ2-5; D is uncertain. V lost 3 bases, J lost 5 bases, and 10 bases lay in between. Per the germline V gene, CDR1 is LGHDT and CDR2 is YNNKEL (reference sequence). This CDR3 has 13 residues. As DNA, the CDR3 is TGTGCCAGCAGCCACAGGCCTTCGGAGACCCAGTACTTC. Protein sequence: CASSHRPSETQYF.

The chain carries TRBV30 and TRBJ2-7; 12 bases align to TRBD1. Germline CDR1 reads GTSNPN; CDR2 reads SVGIG (reference sequence). The CDR3 is 16 residues long. V lost 2 bases to trimming and J lost 4 bases; unmatched junction nucleotides: 9. CDR3 protein: CAWSPWGTGGPYEQYF. The DNA of the CDR3 is TGTGCCTGGAGTCCATGGGGGACAGGGGGCCCATACGAGCAGTACTTC.

This chain joins TRBV18 and TRBJ2-2; 8 bases line up with TRBD1. This CDR3 comprises 15 residues. The germline gives CDR1 KGHSH, CDR2 LQKENI. V shed 0 bases and J 6 bases; nucleotides not matched to a gene: 3. CDR3 DNA: TGTGCCAGCTCACCACCGAGCAGGGGGCCCGGGGAGCTGTTTTTT. Translation: CASSPPSRGPGELFF.

CDR3 sequence reads: CASLASHGRPAGEQYF. CDR3 nucleotide sequence: TGTGCTTCCCTAGCGTCGCACGGGAGGCCGGCGGGCGAGCAGTACTTC. The genes are TRBV19 and TRBJ2-7, with TRBD2 matching over 7 bases. Germline V lookup: CDR1 LNHDA, CDR2 SQIVND (reference sequence). The CDR3 is 16 residues long.

V is TRBV6-2 or TRBV6-3 and J is TRBJ2-5; 15 positions agree with TRBD2. CDR1 and CDR2 (germline): MNHEY, SVGEGT. The trim removed 4 bases at V and 5 bases at J, leaving 5 bases unmatched. The CDR3 covers 16 residues. The CDR3 protein is CASSSGLAGGQETQYF. The CDR3 coding sequence is TGTGCCAGCAGTTCGGGACTAGCGGGAGGTCAGGAGACCCAGTACTTC.

The gene calls are TRBV19 and TRBJ2-2, with TRBD1 matching over 8 bases. With 8 bases clipped from V and 3 bases from J, the junction kept 5 bases outside the gene matches. CDR1 and CDR2 (germline): LNHDA, SQIVND (reference sequence). The CDR3 runs to 14 residues. The CDR3 nucleotides are TGTGCCAGTTTCGGACAGGGTTACACCGGGGAGCTGTTTTTT. Residues: CASFGQGYTGELFF.

This clone was counted between two and nine times. The chain is built from TRBV27 and TRBJ2-7, with 12 nucleotides matching TRBD1. The V segment lost 2 bases and the J segment 7 bases; nucleotides outside the gene matches: 3. The CDR3 consists of 14 residues. CDR1 and CDR2 from the germline V gene are MNHEY and SMNVEV (reference sequence). CDR3 loop: CASSLGTGGLEQYF. The CDR3 DNA sequence: TGTGCCAGCAGTTTAGGGACAGGGGGCTTGGAGCAGTACTTC.

This chain uses TRBV6-6 with TRBJ2-7; TRBD2 matches at 7 bases. The V and J ends lost 6 bases and 1 base, in that order; junction bases with no gene match: 9. The CDR3 spans 15 residues. The germline gives CDR1 MNHNY, CDR2 SVGAGI (reference sequence). DNA for the CDR3: TGTGCCAGCAGACCGGGATTTAGCGGGTCCTACGAGCAGTACTTC. Amino acids: CASRPGFSGSYEQYF.

This clone has just one count. V usage is TRBV28 and J usage is TRBJ1-3; 10 bases map to TRBD1. Looked up from germline, CDR1 is MDHEN and CDR2 is SYDVKM. The CDR3 covers 16 residues. With V trimmed by 5 bases and J by 0 bases, 4 bases remained unmatched. The chain's CDR3 is CASSPRTGGSGNTIYF. CDR3 coding DNA: TGTGCCAGCAGTCCTCGGACAGGGGGCTCTGGAAACACCATATATTTT.

This clone has a handful of counts. This sequence joins TRBV9 and TRBJ2-7; D possibly corresponds to TRBD1 (6 bases). CDR1 and CDR2 from the germline V gene are SGDLS and YYNGEE. The CDR3 has 15 residues. Trimming cost V 0 bases and J 0 bases, with 10 bases left between them. The CDR3 sequence is CASSVGAGDSYEQYF. The CDR3 region has the DNA TGTGCCAGCAGCGTAGGGGCAGGGGACTCCTACGAGCAGTACTTC.

DNA for the CDR3: TGTGCCAGCAGTGGACGACTAGCGGGATACCAAGAGACCCAGTACTTC. Protein: CASSGRLAGYQETQYF. The rearrangement joins TRBV6-1 to TRBJ2-5; 11 bases are shared with TRBD2. The length of the CDR3 is 16 residues. The V gene's germline CDR1 is MNHNS and CDR2 SASEGT. V was clipped by 4 bases and J by 0 bases; unmatched bases: 4.

DNA of the CDR3: TGTGCCAGCAGCTTCACCTCTGGCGGGAGGGCTACCTACAATGAGCAGTTCTTC. Translating gives CASSFTSGGRATYNEQFF. The chain recombines TRBV7-2 with TRBJ2-1; 9 nucleotides match TRBD2. The trim removed 3 bases at V and 2 bases at J, leaving 11 bases unmatched. This CDR3 contains 18 residues. CDR1 and CDR2 (germline): SGHTA, FQGNSA.

This chain uses TRBV7-9 with TRBJ1-1; no firm D call. CDR1 SEHNR and CDR2 FQNEAQ come from the germline V gene (reference sequence). Trimming took 4 bases from V and 6 from J, leaving 9 bases between them. The CDR3 has 12 amino acids. In nucleotides, the CDR3 is TGTGCCAGCAGCTGGTGGAGCGCTGAAGCTTTCTTT. Translated, it gives CASSWWSAEAFF.

Details on this clone: Its ends do not fully match the called genes, so a read error is possible. The chain carries TRBV7-7 and TRBJ2-2, with 7 bases that match TRBD1. CDR3 length: 15 amino acids. CDR1 is SSHAT and CDR2 is FNYEAQ in the germline V gene (reference sequence). CDR3 amino acids: CASSLAQGTTGELFF. CDR3 DNA sequence: TGTGCTAGCAGCTTGGCACAGGGGACCACCGGGGAGCTGTTTTTT.

The V and J genes are TRBV2 and TRBJ2-7; no reliable D call. V shed 8 bases and J shed 5 bases, with 10 bases lying between them. Germline CDR1 reads SNHLY; CDR2 reads FYNNEI. This CDR3 is built from 11 residues. The CDR3 DNA reads as TGTGCCAGCTCTCGTTTCCACGAGCAGTACTTC. Translated, it gives CASSRFHEQYF.

The rearrangement joins TRBV5-1 to TRBJ2-1, with D maybe TRBD2 (6 bases). Germline-derived CDR1 and CDR2 are SGHRS and YFSETQ. Trimming left V 6 bases short and J 0 bases short, with 13 bases between. The CDR3 sequence is 15 residues long. CDR3 amino acids: CASTLPGVSYNEQFF. CDR3 bases: TGCGCCAGCACCTTACCGGGGGTCTCCTACAATGAGCAGTTCTTC.